This entry features one T cell receptor (beta chain) sequence. This sample is drawn from a study of control samples from healthy donors and cancer patients. CDR3 length: 13 residues. Trimming shortened V by 8 bases and J by 0 bases, and 8 bases separated the two germline ends. The method was immunoSEQ multiplex PCR; TCRdb's version includes in-frame clones alone and lacks a portion of them. The sample has 190,000 or so clones, around 93% seen once; the top ten hold approximately 1.5%. This sequence originates from a man aged 18 to 29 in good health. Sequenced material: blood. The rearrangement links TRBV12-3 or TRBV12-4 to TRBJ1-5; tentative D call: TRBD1 (5 bases). CDR3 sequence (DNA): TGTGCCAGCGCCCAGGGTAGCAATCAGCCCCAGCATTTT. Translating gives CASAQGSNQPQHF.